One sample yielded the 23 T cell receptor beta chains listed below, sequenced in a study of T cell responses to AZD1222 COVID-19 vaccine (dated by TCRdb to the early 2020s). This sample's time point label indicates: about 28 days (+/-7) after the second vaccine dose. Libraries were constructed by the immunoSEQ multiplex PCR assay. What TCRdb holds here is the immuneACCESS table cut down to in-frame rearrangements. Part of the clones is not present; checked against another copy, under half of the missing clones reflect an unresolved V gene, and the others are unexplained. Counted in this sample were about 160,000 clones; around 90% of them appeared once. In total, the top ten clones hold 3.3% of the sample. Here the sequenced sample was peripheral blood, taken 28 days after the second AZD1222 dose. These receptors were taken from an adult who received the AZD1222 COVID-19 vaccine.

V gene TRBV3-1 (or the pseudogene TRBV3-2) combines with J gene TRBJ2-1; 7 bases map to TRBD2. CDR3 length: 14 residues. Germline values: CDR1 LGHDT, CDR2 YNNKEL (reference sequence). V was pared by 2 bases and J by 7 bases, with 5 bases of the junction left unmatched. The CDR3 loop is CASSQTWRGNEQFF. CDR3 bases: TGTGCCAGCAGCCAAACCTGGCGGGGGAATGAGCAGTTCTTC.

This chain joins TRBV21-1 and TRBJ1-1; the table gives TRBD1 as D, unverified against the DNA. TRBV21-1 is a known pseudogene. CDR3 size: 15 residues. The CDR3 DNA follows: TGTGCCAGCGTGGGACAGGGGGATCGGAACACTGAAGCTTTCTTT. It encodes CASVGQGDRNTEAFF.

V usage is TRBV9 and J usage is TRBJ1-2; D is ambiguous. Germline V CDR1 and CDR2: SGDLS, YYNGEE. V lost 2 bases and J 2 bases, leaving 10 bases between the germline ends. The CDR3 is 14 amino acids. The CDR3 reads CASSVSPENYGYTF. In DNA form, the CDR3 reads TGTGCCAGCAGCGTGTCCCCAGAAAACTATGGCTACACCTTC.

The chain joins TRBV12-2 to TRBJ1-6. TRBV12-2 is classified as a pseudogene. The CDR3 runs to 19 residues. The CDR3 nucleotides are TGTGCAAGTCGCTTAGACGGGGGGGTAAAGTACTCCTATAATTCACCCCTCCACTTT. This gives the protein CASRLDGGVKYSYNSPLHF.

The rearrangement links TRBV11-3 to TRBJ2-5; D may match TRBD1 or TRBD2 (5 bases each). Germline values: CDR1 SGHNT, CDR2 YENEEA. V shed 1 base and J shed 1 base, with 7 bases lying between them. The CDR3 sequence is 14 residues long. The CDR3 DNA reads as TGTGCCAGCAGCTTAGTGGGGACCCAAGAGACCCAGTACTTC. This gives the protein CASSLVGTQETQYF.

The V and J genes are TRBV11-2 and TRBJ2-3, with 11 bases aligning to TRBD2. CDR1 SGHAT and CDR2 FQNNGV come from the germline V gene. J gave up 1 base and V 4 bases, and 13 bases lay outside the gene matches. The CDR3 has 19 amino acids. The CDR3 coding sequence is TGTGCCAGCAGCTCCGGGACTAGCGGAACCCAACGGGGCACAGATACGCAGTATTTT. Translation gives CASSSGTSGTQRGTDTQYF.

The rearrangement uses TRBV27 and TRBJ2-7; maybe TRBD2 (7 bases). Germline V gives CDR1 MNHEY, CDR2 SMNVEV (reference sequence). The V end lost 1 base, the J end lost 5 bases, and 15 bases lay between the germline ends. This CDR3 contains 15 residues. CDR3 in DNA: TGTGCCAGCAGTTTATTTTCGGGGAGGGACAACGAGCAGTACTTC. Amino acids: CASSLFSGRDNEQYF.

This clone was detected only once. In DNA form, the CDR3 reads TGTGCCAGCAGTGAAGTAGGGACGGGAGTCTTCTACAATGAGCAGTTCTTC. This translates into CASSEVGTGVFYNEQFF. The rearrangement joins TRBV6-1 to TRBJ2-1, with a tentative D call TRBD2 (6 bases). CDR1 is MNHNS, CDR2 SASEGT, per germline. This CDR3 spans 17 amino acids. Deletions cut 1 base from V and 3 bases from J, with 16 bases between.

The chain links TRBV7-2 to TRBJ2-7; D could derive from TRBD1 or TRBD2 (6 bases each). The CDR3 length is 13 residues. Trimming cost V 2 bases and J 2 bases, with 7 bases left between them. Per the germline V gene, CDR1 is SGHTA and CDR2 is FQGNSA. CDR3 protein: CASSLRGPYEQYF. The CDR3 DNA follows: TGTGCCAGCAGCTTACGGGGGCCCTACGAGCAGTACTTC.

The V and J genes are TRBV9 and TRBJ1-2, with D possibly matching TRBD1 (6 bases). This CDR3 has 15 residues. The V end lost 0 bases, the J end lost 2 bases, and 11 bases lay between the germline ends. Per the germline V gene, CDR1 is SGDLS and CDR2 is YYNGEE. The CDR3 DNA reads as TGTGCCAGCAGCGTAGCGAGGACAGAAAACTATGGCTACACCTTC. The encoded protein is CASSVARTENYGYTF.

The chain joins TRBV6-1 to TRBJ1-3; D remains unclear. The ends were cut back, 4 bases at V and 0 bases at J, with 16 bases in the middle. The CDR3 loop spans 17 amino acids. Per germline, CDR1 MNHNS and CDR2 SASEGT. The CDR3: CASSGRPEGPSGNTIYF. The CDR3 coding sequence is TGTGCCAGCAGTGGACGACCTGAGGGTCCCTCTGGAAACACCATATATTTT.

This chain uses TRBV28 with TRBJ1-5, with 7 nucleotides matching TRBD1. Trimming took 6 bases from V and 9 from J; bases not matched to a gene: 14. The CDR3 spans 15 residues. Germline V gives CDR1 MDHEN, CDR2 SYDVKM. CDR3 nucleotides: TGTGCCAGCAGGACCGGACAGGCTGGATGGCGGCCCCAGCATTTT. Its translation is CASRTGQAGWRPQHF.

The count of this clone is one. This chain connects TRBV28 to TRBJ1-1, with 11 bases identical to TRBD1. The ends lost 6 bases at V and 1 base at J; junction bases unmatched: 10. The CDR3 is made up of 17 amino acids. Looked up from germline, CDR1 is MDHEN and CDR2 is SYDVKM. CDR3 nucleotides: TGTGCCAGCAGGGCCCGGACAGGGGGCCAGGGGAACACTGAAGCTTTCTTT. It yields the protein CASRARTGGQGNTEAFF.

The V call is TRBV6-5, the J call TRBJ2-7; TRBD1 is a possible D gene (5 bases). The ends were cut back, 2 bases at V and 1 base at J, with 12 bases in the middle. This CDR3 contains 15 residues. Germline values: CDR1 MNHEY, CDR2 SVGAGI. CDR3 nucleotides: TGTGCCAGCAGTTACGTCGTAGGGGATTCCTACGAGCAGTACTTC. This codes for CASSYVVGDSYEQYF.

This clone was seen a handful of times. The V and J genes are TRBV2 and TRBJ2-2, with 9 bases that match TRBD1. V was clipped by 11 bases and J by 7 bases; unmatched bases: 14. CDR3 length: 15 residues. In germline, CDR1 is SNHLY, CDR2 FYNNEI. The CDR3 coding sequence is TGTGCCTCAGCGCCCGGGACAGGGATGAACGGGGAGCTGTTTTTT. Amino acid sequence: CASAPGTGMNGELFF.

CDR3 sequence (DNA): TGCAGTGCTAGTGCGGCCTACGAGCAGTACTTC. Protein: CSASAAYEQYF. This rearrangement joins TRBV20-1 to TRBJ2-7; D ambiguous. This CDR3 contains 11 residues. V was pared by 3 bases and J by 2 bases, with 5 bases between. From germline, CDR1 is DFQATT and CDR2 SNEGSKA (reference sequence).

V usage is TRBV2 and J usage is TRBJ1-1; TRBD1 aligns across 7 bases. The germline gives CDR1 SNHLY, CDR2 FYNNEI. This CDR3 has 13 amino acids. With V trimmed by 5 bases and J by 5 bases, 5 bases remained unmatched. Here the CDR3 DNA reads TGTGCCAGCAGTCTCGACAGGGAAACTGAAGCTTTCTTT. It specifies CASSLDRETEAFF.

The chain combines TRBV9 with TRBJ1-5; D ambiguous. V lost 2 bases to trimming and J lost 7 bases, with 10 bases between them. The CDR3 sequence is 13 residues long. The germline gives CDR1 SGDLS, CDR2 YYNGEE. CDR3 nucleotides: TGTGCCAGCAGCGTGGCAGGCTGGCAGCCCCAGCATTTT. It specifies CASSVAGWQPQHF. Variable domain in full (rest from reference TRBV9 and TRBJ1-5): DSGVTQTPKHLITATGQRVTLRCSPRSGDLSVYWYQQSLDQGLQFLIQYYNGEERAKGNILERFSAQQFPDLHSELNLSSLELGDSALYFCASSVAGWQPQHFGDGTRLSIL.

The V gene is TRBV10-2, the J gene TRBJ2-7; D is perhaps TRBD1 (5 bases). V lost 8 bases and J 1 base, leaving 12 bases between the germline ends. This CDR3 comprises 13 residues. CDR1 and CDR2 from the germline V gene are WSHSY and SAAADI. CDR3 coding DNA: TGCGCCAGCGGATCGACAGAATCCTACGAGCAGTACTTC. Its translation: CASGSTESYEQYF.

The chain joins TRBV11-3 to TRBJ2-1, with a possible D match to TRBD1 (5 bases). Trimming removed 3 bases at V and 8 bases at J, with 11 bases between. The CDR3 is made up of 13 amino acids. Germline V gene data show CDR1 as SGHNT and CDR2 as YENEEA. The CDR3 coding sequence is TGTGCCAGCAGCTTTCGGCTGGGGCATGAGCAGTTCTTC. This sequence encodes CASSFRLGHEQFF.

The chain employs TRBV27 and TRBJ1-4; tentatively, D is TRBD1 (5 bases). V dropped 4 bases and J dropped 0 bases, with 9 bases sitting between them. Germline assignment: CDR1 MNHEY and CDR2 SMNVEV (reference sequence). CDR3 length: 15 amino acids. The CDR3 reads CASSSQGATNEKLFF. CDR3 nucleotides: TGTGCCAGCAGTTCTCAGGGTGCAACTAATGAAAAACTGTTTTTT. The full variable domain, its missing parts supplied by reference TRBV27 and TRBJ1-4, is EAQVTQNPRYLITVTGKKLTVTCSQNMNHEYMSWYRQDPGLGLRQIYYSMNVEVTDKGDVPEGYKVSRKEKRNFPLILESPSPNQTSLYFCASSSQGATNEKLFFGSGTQLSVL.

The gene calls are TRBV28 and TRBJ1-2; no reliable D call. The CDR3 runs 14 residues. The germline V gene has CDR1 MDHEN and CDR2 SYDVKM. With 6 bases removed from V and 0 bases from J, the gap between germline ends came to 11 bases. CDR3 region: CASSWALANYGYTF. In DNA, the CDR3 is TGTGCCAGCAGCTGGGCGCTGGCTAACTATGGCTACACCTTC.

This chain uses TRBV24-1 with TRBJ1-2, with D tentatively TRBD1 (5 bases). The V end lost 3 bases, the J end lost 5 bases, and 15 bases lay between the germline ends. The CDR3 sequence is 15 residues long. From germline, CDR1 is KGHDR and CDR2 SFDVKD. CDR3 residues: CATSDIDSKGYGYTF. The CDR3 bases are TGTGCCACCAGTGATATCGACAGTAAGGGTTATGGCTACACCTTC.